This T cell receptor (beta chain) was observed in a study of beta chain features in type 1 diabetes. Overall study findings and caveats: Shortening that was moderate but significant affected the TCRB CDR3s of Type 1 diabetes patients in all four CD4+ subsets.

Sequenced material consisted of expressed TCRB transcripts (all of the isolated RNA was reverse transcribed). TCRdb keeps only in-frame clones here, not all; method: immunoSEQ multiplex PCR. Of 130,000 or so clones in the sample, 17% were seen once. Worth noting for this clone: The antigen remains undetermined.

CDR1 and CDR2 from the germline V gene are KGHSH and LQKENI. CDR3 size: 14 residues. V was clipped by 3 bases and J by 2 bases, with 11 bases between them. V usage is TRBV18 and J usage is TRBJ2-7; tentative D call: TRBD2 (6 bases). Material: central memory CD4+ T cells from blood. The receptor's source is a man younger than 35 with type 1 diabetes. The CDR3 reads CASSPAGSTYEQYF. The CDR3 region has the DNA TGTGCCAGCTCACCTGCGGGAAGTACCTACGAGCAGTACTTC.